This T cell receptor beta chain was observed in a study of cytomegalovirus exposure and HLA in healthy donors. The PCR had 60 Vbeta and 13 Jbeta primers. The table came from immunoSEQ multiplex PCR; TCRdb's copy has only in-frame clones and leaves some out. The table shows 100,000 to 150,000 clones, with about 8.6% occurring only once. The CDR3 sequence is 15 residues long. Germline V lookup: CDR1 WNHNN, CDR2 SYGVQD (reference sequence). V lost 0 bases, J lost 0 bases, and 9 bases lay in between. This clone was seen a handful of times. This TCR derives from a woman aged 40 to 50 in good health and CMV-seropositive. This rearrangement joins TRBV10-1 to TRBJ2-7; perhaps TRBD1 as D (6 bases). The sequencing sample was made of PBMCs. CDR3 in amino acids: CASSESGTHSYEQYF. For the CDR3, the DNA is TGCGCCAGCAGTGAGTCTGGGACACACTCCTACGAGCAGTACTTC.